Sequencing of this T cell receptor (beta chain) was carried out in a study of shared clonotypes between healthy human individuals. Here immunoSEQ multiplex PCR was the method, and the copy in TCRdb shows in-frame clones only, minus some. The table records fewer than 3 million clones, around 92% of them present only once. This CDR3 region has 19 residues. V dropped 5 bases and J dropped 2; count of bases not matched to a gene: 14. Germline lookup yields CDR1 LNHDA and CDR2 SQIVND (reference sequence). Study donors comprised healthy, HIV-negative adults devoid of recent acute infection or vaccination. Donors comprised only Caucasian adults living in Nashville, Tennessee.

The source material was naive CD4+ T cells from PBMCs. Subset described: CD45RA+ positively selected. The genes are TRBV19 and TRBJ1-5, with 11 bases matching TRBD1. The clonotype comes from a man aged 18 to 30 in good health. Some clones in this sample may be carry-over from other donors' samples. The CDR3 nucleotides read TGTGCCAGTAGTTCCATTGGGAGGACAGGGGGCGATGGCAATCAGCCCCAGCATTTT. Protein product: CASSSIGRTGGDGNQPQHF.